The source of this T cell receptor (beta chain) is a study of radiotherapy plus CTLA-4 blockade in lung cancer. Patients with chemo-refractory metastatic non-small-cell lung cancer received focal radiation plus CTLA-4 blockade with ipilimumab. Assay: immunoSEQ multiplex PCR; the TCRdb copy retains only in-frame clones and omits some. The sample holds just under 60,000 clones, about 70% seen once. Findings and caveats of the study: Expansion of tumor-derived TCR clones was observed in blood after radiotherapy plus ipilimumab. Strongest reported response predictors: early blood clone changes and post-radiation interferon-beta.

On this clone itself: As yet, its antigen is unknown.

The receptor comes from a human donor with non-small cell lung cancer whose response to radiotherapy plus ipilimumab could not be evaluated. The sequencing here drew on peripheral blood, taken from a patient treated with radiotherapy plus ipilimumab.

In DNA, the CDR3 is TGTGCCAGCAGCTTAGGGGCAGGGGCAAACTATGGCTACACCTTC. It yields the protein CASSLGAGANYGYTF. The chain uses TRBV7-6 and TRBJ1-2, with D possibly TRBD1 on 6 matching bases. CDR3 length: 15 amino acids. CDR1 and CDR2 (germline): SGHVS, FNYEAQ. Trimming removed 1 base at V and 2 bases at J, with 11 bases between.